Listed here are 9 T cell receptor beta chains from one sample, sequenced in a study of cytomegalovirus exposure and HLA in healthy donors. Researchers ran the PCR with 60 Vbeta and 13 Jbeta primers. Using immunoSEQ multiplex PCR, the repertoire was profiled, and TCRdb retains in-frame clones only, with some absent. The sample carries about 110,000 clones, more than 60% recorded once. Sequencing was done on a sample of PBMCs. The receptors shown here come from a woman between 40 and 55 years old in good health and CMV-seronegative.

The chain is built from TRBV7-5 and TRBJ2-1; TRBD2 is taken as the D call from the table, unchecked against the DNA. TRBV7-5 is tagged as a pseudogene. This CDR3 is built from 17 residues. The CDR3: CARSLQSGGLFYNEQFF. The CDR3 nucleotides are TGTGCCAGAAGCTTACAGTCGGGGGGGCTTTTCTACAATGAGCAGTTCTTC.

The rearrangement joins TRBV7-2 to TRBJ2-1, with TRBD1 matching 8 bases. This CDR3 has 15 residues. Unmatched junction bases numbered 4, after V lost 4 bases and J lost 2 bases. CDR1 and CDR2 (germline): SGHTA, FQGNSA. The CDR3 here is CASSYDRGTYNEQFF. The CDR3 coding sequence is TGTGCCAGCAGCTACGACAGGGGAACCTACAATGAGCAGTTCTTC. The variable domain in full, completed from reference TRBV7-2 and TRBJ2-1, reads GAGVSQSPSNKVTEKGKDVELRCDPISGHTALYWYRQSLGQGLEFLIYFQGNSAPDKSGLPSDRFSAERTGGSVSTLTIQRTQQEDSAVYLCASSYDRGTYNEQFFGPGTRLTVL.

This sequence joins TRBV5-1 and TRBJ2-7; 8 bases fit TRBD1. Germline loops: CDR1 SGHRS, CDR2 YFSETQ. J gave up 2 bases and V 3 bases, and 4 bases lay outside the gene matches. The CDR3 length is 14 residues. The CDR3 bases are TGCGCCAGCAGCTACCAGACAGGGGCCTACGAGCAGTACTTC. Protein sequence: CASSYQTGAYEQYF.

This sequence joins TRBV4-3 and TRBJ2-3, with 7 bases aligning to TRBD2. CDR3 length: 15 amino acids. V trimming: 5 bases; J trimming: 2 bases; junction bases outside the gene matches: 7. Germline V CDR1 and CDR2: LGHNA, YSLEER. CDR3 sequence: CASSFGGDYTDTQYF. DNA for the CDR3: TGCGCCAGCAGCTTCGGAGGGGACTACACAGATACGCAGTATTTT.

The chain carries TRBV6-4 and TRBJ2-1; D is possibly TRBD2 (6 bases). Germline V CDR1 and CDR2: MRHNA, SNTAGT. V was cut by 3 bases and J by 8 bases, with 14 bases left in between. There are 14 residues in the CDR3. The CDR3 DNA reads TGTGCCAGCAGTGAGGGCGGGACCAGCGATGAGCAGTTCTTC. Translation: CASSEGGTSDEQFF.

The rearrangement joins TRBV4-3 to TRBJ1-4; D gene uncertain. Germline CDR1 and CDR2: LGHNA and YSLEER. V shed 2 bases and J shed 10 bases, with 8 bases lying between them. CDR3 length: 12 amino acids. The CDR3 coding sequence is TGCGCCAGCAGCCAACACGAGGGAAAACTGTTTTTT. It translates to CASSQHEGKLFF.

This chain connects TRBV7-2 to TRBJ2-5; D uncertain. The CDR3 has 14 amino acids. V lost 5 bases, J lost 5 bases, and 15 bases lay in between. Germline V gives CDR1 SGHTA, CDR2 FQGNSA. The CDR3, as DNA: TGTGCCAGCAGCCGCAGTCAGGCGTTGGAGACCCAGTACTTC. Translated: CASSRSQALETQYF.

The rearrangement links TRBV9 to TRBJ2-3; 13 nucleotides align to TRBD2. J lost 6 bases, V lost 4 bases, and 8 bases had no gene match. CDR3 size: 16 residues. Germline-derived CDR1 and CDR2 are SGDLS and YYNGEE. CDR3 region: CASSPGTSGVVDTQYF. CDR3 DNA sequence: TGTGCCAGCAGCCCCGGGACTAGCGGGGTCGTGGATACGCAGTATTTT.

Only one count was recorded for this clone. V and J are TRBV5-1 and TRBJ2-7; the match to TRBD2 covers 7 bases. The CDR3 consists of 14 residues. Germline-derived CDR1 and CDR2 are SGHRS and YFSETQ. With V trimmed by 0 bases and J by 5 bases, 5 bases remained unmatched. The CDR3, as DNA: TGCGCCAGCAGCTTGGTTGGGGGGGTCGACGAGCAGTACTTC. Protein product: CASSLVGGVDEQYF.